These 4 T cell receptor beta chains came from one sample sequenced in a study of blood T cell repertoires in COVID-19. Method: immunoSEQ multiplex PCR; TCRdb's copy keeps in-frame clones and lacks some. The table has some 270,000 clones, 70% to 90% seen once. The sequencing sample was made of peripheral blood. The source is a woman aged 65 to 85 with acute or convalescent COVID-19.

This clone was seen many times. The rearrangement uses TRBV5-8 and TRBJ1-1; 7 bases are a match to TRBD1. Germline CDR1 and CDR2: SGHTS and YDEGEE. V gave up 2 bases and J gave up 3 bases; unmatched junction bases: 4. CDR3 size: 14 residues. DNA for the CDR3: TGTGCCAGCAGCTTTACGGGACAGTACACTGAAGCTTTCTTT. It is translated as CASSFTGQYTEAFF.

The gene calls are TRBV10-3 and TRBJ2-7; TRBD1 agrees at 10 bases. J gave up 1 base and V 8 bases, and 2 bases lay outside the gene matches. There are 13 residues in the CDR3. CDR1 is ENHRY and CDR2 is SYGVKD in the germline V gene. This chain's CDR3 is CAILGQGSYEQYF. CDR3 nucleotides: TGTGCCATCTTGGGACAGGGGTCCTACGAGCAGTACTTC.

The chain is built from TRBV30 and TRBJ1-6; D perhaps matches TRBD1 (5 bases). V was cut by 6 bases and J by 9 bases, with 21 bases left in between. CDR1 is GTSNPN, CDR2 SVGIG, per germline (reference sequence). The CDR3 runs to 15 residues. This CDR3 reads CACKGEDIPSSPLHF. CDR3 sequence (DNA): TGTGCCTGTAAAGGGGAGGATATCCCAAGTTCACCCCTCCACTTT. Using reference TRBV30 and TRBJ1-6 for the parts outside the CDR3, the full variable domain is SQTIHQWPATLVQPVGSPLSLECTVEGTSNPNLYWYRQAAGRGLQLLFYSVGIGQISSEVPQNLSASRPQDRQFILSSKKLLLSDSGFYLCACKGEDIPSSPLHFGNGTRLTVT.

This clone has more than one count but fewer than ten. CDR3 loop: CASSLKGTGELFF. The CDR3 region has the DNA TGTGCCAGCAGCTTGAAGGGGACCGGGGAGCTGTTTTTT. This chain joins TRBV5-4 and TRBJ2-2; tentatively, D is TRBD1 (5 bases). The V end was cut by 1 base, the J end by 5 bases, with 6 bases between. The CDR3 extends over 13 amino acids. The V gene's germline CDR1 is SGHNT and CDR2 YYREEE (reference sequence).